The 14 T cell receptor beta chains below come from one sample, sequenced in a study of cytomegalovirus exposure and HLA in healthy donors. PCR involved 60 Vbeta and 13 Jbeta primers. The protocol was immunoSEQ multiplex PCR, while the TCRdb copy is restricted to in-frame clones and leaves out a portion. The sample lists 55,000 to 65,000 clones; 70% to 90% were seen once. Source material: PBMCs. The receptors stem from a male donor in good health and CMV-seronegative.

The DNA of the CDR3 is TGTGCCAGCAGTGAGGGACTGAGCTCTGGAAACACCATATATTTT. Amino acid sequence: CASSEGLSSGNTIYF. The gene calls are TRBV2 and TRBJ1-3; D is perhaps TRBD1 (5 bases). V lost 3 bases and J lost 0, with 9 bases in between. The CDR3 is 15 amino acids. CDR1 is SNHLY and CDR2 is FYNNEI in the germline V gene.

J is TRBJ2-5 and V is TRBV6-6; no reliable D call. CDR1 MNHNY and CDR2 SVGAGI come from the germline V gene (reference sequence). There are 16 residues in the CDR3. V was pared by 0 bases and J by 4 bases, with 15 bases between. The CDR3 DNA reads TGTGCCAGCAGTTACTCCCCCTCAACGCTGAGAGAGACCCAGTACTTC. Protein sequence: CASSYSPSTLRETQYF.

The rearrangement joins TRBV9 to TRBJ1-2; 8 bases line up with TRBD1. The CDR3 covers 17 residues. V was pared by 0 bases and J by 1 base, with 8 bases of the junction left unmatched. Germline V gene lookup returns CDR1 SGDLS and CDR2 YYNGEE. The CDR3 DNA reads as TGTGCCAGCAGCGTAGGTAGGGGGGACAGGAGTAACTATGGCTACACCTTC. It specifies CASSVGRGDRSNYGYTF.

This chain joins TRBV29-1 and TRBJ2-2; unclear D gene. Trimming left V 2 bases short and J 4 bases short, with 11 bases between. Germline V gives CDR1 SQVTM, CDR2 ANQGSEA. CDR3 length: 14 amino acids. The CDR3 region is CSVERQDRTGELFF. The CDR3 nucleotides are TGCAGCGTTGAAAGGCAGGATCGCACCGGGGAGCTGTTTTTT.

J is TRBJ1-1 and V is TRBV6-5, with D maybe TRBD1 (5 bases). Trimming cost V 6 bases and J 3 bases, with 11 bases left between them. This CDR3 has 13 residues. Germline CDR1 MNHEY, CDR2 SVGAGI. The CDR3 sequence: CASRGRRDTEAFF. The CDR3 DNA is TGTGCCAGCAGGGGGCGAAGGGACACTGAAGCTTTCTTT.

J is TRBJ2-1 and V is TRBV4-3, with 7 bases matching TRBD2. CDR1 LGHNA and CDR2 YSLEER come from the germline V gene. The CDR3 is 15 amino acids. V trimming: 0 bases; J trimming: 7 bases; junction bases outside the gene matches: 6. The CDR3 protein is CASSQDRRRGNEQFF. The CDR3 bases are TGCGCCAGCAGCCAAGATAGAAGGCGGGGGAATGAGCAGTTCTTC.

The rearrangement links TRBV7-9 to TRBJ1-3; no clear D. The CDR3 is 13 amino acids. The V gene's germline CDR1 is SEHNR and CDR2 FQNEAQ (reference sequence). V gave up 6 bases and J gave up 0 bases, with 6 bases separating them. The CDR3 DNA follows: TGTGCCAGCAGAGGGAGCTCTGGAAACACCATATATTTT. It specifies CASRGSSGNTIYF.

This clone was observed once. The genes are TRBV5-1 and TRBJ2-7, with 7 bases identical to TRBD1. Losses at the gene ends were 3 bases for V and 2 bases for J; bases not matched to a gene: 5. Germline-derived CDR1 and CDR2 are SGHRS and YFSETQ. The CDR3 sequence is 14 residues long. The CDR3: CASSSGTEAYEQYF. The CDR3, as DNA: TGCGCCAGCAGCTCCGGGACAGAGGCCTACGAGCAGTACTTC.

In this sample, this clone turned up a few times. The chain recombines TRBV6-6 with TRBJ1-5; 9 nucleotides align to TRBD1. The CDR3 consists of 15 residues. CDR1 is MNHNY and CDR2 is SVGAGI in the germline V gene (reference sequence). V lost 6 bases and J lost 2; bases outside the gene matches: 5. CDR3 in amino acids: CASSPDRGGNQPQHF. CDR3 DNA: TGTGCCAGCAGCCCAGACAGGGGGGGCAATCAGCCCCAGCATTTT.

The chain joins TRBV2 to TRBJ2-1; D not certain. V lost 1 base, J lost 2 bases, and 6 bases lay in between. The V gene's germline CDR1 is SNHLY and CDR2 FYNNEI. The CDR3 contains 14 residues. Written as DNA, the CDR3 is TGTGCCAGCAGTGAAGACAGCACCTACAATGAGCAGTTCTTC. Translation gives CASSEDSTYNEQFF.

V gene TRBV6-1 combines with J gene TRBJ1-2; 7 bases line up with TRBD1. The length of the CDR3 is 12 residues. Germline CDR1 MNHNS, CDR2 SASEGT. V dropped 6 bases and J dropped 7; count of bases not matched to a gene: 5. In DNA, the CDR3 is TGTGCCAGCAGCACAGGGGACTCTGGCTACACCTTC. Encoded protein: CASSTGDSGYTF.

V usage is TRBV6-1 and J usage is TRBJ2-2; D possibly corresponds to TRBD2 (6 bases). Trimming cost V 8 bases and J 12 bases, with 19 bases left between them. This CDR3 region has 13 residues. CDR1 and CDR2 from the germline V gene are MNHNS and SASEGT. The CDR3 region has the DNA TGTGCCAGCTCGACATCCACGCGGGGACAGCTGTTTTTT. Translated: CASSTSTRGQLFF.

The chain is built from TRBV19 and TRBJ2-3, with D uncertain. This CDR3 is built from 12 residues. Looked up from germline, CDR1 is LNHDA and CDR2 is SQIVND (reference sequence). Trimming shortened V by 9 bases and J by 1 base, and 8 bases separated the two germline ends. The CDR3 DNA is TGTGCCAGCGCGGTGGGCACAGATACGCAGTATTTT. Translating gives CASAVGTDTQYF.

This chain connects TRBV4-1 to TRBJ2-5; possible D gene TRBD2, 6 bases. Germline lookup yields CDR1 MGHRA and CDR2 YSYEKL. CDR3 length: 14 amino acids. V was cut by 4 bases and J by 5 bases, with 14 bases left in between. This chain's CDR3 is CASSLSGSPETQYF. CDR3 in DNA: TGCGCCAGCAGCCTATCCGGGAGTCCCGAGACCCAGTACTTC.